These 9 T cell receptor beta chains originate from one sample sequenced in a study of technical replicates of blood from several donors. Sequencing used immunoSEQ multiplex PCR; TCRdb keeps in-frame clones, though not all of them. Among tens of thousands of clones listed, 94% were seen once. Sequences were obtained from T cells isolated from PBMCs. These receptors originate from a human donor in good health.

The V and J genes are TRBV13 and TRBJ2-2, with D tentatively TRBD1 (6 bases). V was clipped by 3 bases and J by 0 bases, with 11 bases between them. CDR3 length: 16 residues. CDR1 is PRHDT, CDR2 FYEKMQ, per germline (reference sequence). CDR3 sequence: CASSFRTAPNTGELFF. The CDR3 nucleotides are TGTGCCAGCAGCTTTAGGACAGCCCCGAACACCGGGGAGCTGTTTTTT.

The chain links TRBV4-1 to TRBJ2-6; D is undetermined. CDR1 and CDR2 (germline): MGHRA, YSYEKL. This CDR3 contains 15 residues. Between the trimmed V and J ends, which lost 1 base and 0 bases, there was a span of 4 bases. CDR3 sequence reads: CASSQGHSGANVLTF. The CDR3 DNA sequence: TGCGCCAGCAGCCAAGGTCACTCTGGGGCCAACGTCCTGACTTTC.

The chain couples TRBV6-5 to TRBJ1-2, with TRBD1 matching 9 bases. Germline V gene sequence: CDR1 MNHEY, CDR2 SVGAGI. This CDR3 has 13 residues. V shed 5 bases and J 4 bases; nucleotides not matched to a gene: 2. CDR3 sequence (DNA): TGTGCCAGCAGTGTGGGACAGGGCTATGGCTACACCTTC. It yields the protein CASSVGQGYGYTF.

This chain connects TRBV9 to TRBJ2-7; D possibly corresponds to TRBD2 (6 bases). The CDR3 totals 14 residues. V shed 5 bases and J shed 3 bases, with 15 bases lying between them. Germline values: CDR1 SGDLS, CDR2 YYNGEE. The CDR3 DNA follows: TGTGCCAGCAGTGCTGGGGGAGGCGGCTACGAGCAGTACTTC. This encodes CASSAGGGGYEQYF.

This clone was recorded only once. V usage is TRBV20-1 and J usage is TRBJ1-2, with TRBD1 as a possible D gene (5 bases). Germline V gene sequence: CDR1 DFQATT, CDR2 SNEGSKA (reference sequence). Trimming removed 6 bases from V and 6 bases from J, with 11 bases in between. This CDR3 is 11 amino acids long. The CDR3: CSARRGNGYTF. DNA for the CDR3: TGCAGTGCCCGCCGGGGGAATGGCTACACCTTC.

The chain recombines TRBV4-1 with TRBJ2-4; TRBD1 is a possible D gene (6 bases). Germline V gene sequence: CDR1 MGHRA, CDR2 YSYEKL. The V end was cut by 2 bases, the J end by 7 bases, with 15 bases between. The CDR3 length is 15 residues. In DNA form, the CDR3 reads TGCGCCAGCAGCCAATCAATAGGGCAGGGGAACATTCAGTACTTC. It specifies CASSQSIGQGNIQYF.

The chain combines TRBV2 with TRBJ2-7, with 12 bases matching TRBD2. The germline V gene has CDR1 SNHLY and CDR2 FYNNEI. The CDR3 sequence is 18 residues long. The junction had 16 bases not matched to a gene; V was cut back by 6 bases and J by 4 bases. In DNA form, the CDR3 reads TGTGCCAGCAGATCTGGGACTAGCGGGCTTAAAGGGGGTTACGAGCAGTACTTC. Translation: CASRSGTSGLKGGYEQYF.

The CDR3: CASSEPGGDTQYF. The CDR3 bases are TGTGCCAGCAGTGAGCCAGGGGGAGATACGCAGTATTTT. This chain links TRBV6-1 with TRBJ2-3, with 7 bases matching TRBD1. The CDR3 spans 13 residues. The V gene's germline CDR1 is MNHNS and CDR2 SASEGT. V was pared by 3 bases and J by 5 bases, with 2 bases of the junction left unmatched.

The chain is built from TRBV7-9 and TRBJ2-2, with 8 bases fitting TRBD2. The V gene end was trimmed by 5 bases and the J gene end by 0 bases; junction bases not matched to a gene: 8. The CDR3 loop spans 17 amino acids. Germline CDR1 and CDR2: SEHNR and FQNEAQ (reference sequence). CDR3 amino acids: CASSLDGAGANTGELFF. Written as DNA, the CDR3 is TGTGCCAGCAGCCTGGACGGAGCGGGAGCGAACACCGGGGAGCTGTTTTTT.